This entry lists 9 T cell receptor beta chains sequenced from one sample in a study of Ad26.COV2.S vaccination and SARS-CoV-2 variants. TCRdb keeps only in-frame clones here, not all; method: immunoSEQ multiplex PCR. In the table there are 500,000 or so clones, 80% to 90% of which are singletons. The treatment was: some 20 received Ad26.COV2.S at low or high dose, single or two shots; about 5 received placebo; per-sample allocation not given. At day 63 after the first vaccine or placebo injection, samples were drawn. Here the sequenced sample was peripheral blood, taken in a trial of Ad26.COV2.S vaccine versus placebo. These receptors originate from a person aged 18 to 59 who received the Ad26.COV2.S COVID-19 vaccine or a placebo.

This clone was found once. The chain has TRBV4-1 and TRBJ2-3; 11 positions match TRBD2. The V gene's germline CDR1 is MGHRA and CDR2 YSYEKL. The V and J ends lost 4 bases and 5 bases, in that order; junction bases with no gene match: 11. The CDR3 extends over 17 amino acids. The CDR3 sequence is CASSRGILAGVKDTQYF. The CDR3, as DNA: TGCGCCAGCAGCCGGGGGATACTAGCGGGAGTGAAAGATACGCAGTATTTT.

The V call is TRBV9, the J call TRBJ2-1, with D perhaps assigned TRBD1 or TRBD2 (6 bases each). The germline gives CDR1 SGDLS, CDR2 YYNGEE. The germline V and J ends were trimmed by 3 bases and 3 bases, with 13 bases remaining between them. This CDR3 spans 15 amino acids. CDR3 loop: CASSALGGNYNEQFF. CDR3 DNA sequence: TGTGCCAGCAGCGCCCTAGGGGGGAACTACAATGAGCAGTTCTTC.

This rearrangement joins TRBV7-9 to TRBJ2-7; TRBD2 matches 13 bases. CDR1 SEHNR and CDR2 FQNEAQ come from the germline V gene (reference sequence). After removal of 5 bases from V and 3 bases from J, the junction contained 7 bases not matched to a gene. The CDR3 extends over 16 amino acids. The CDR3 sequence is CASSRGLAGVGYEQYF. The CDR3 DNA follows: TGTGCCAGCAGCCGTGGACTAGCGGGGGTAGGCTACGAGCAGTACTTC.

This chain joins TRBV10-3 and TRBJ2-1, with 10 nucleotides matching TRBD2. V lost 5 bases, J lost 2 bases, and 6 bases stayed unmatched. Germline V gene data show CDR1 as ENHRY and CDR2 as SYGVKD. The CDR3 consists of 16 residues. As DNA, the CDR3 is TGTGCCATCAGTTCTAGCGGGGGTCTCACCTACAATGAGCAGTTCTTC. It translates to CAISSSGGLTYNEQFF.

Only a few counts were recorded for this clone. The CDR3 reads CASSRQVRNEQFF. Here the CDR3 DNA reads TGCGCCAGCAGCAGACAGGTGAGGAATGAGCAGTTCTTC. The chain joins TRBV5-1 to TRBJ2-1, with D perhaps matching TRBD1 (6 bases). Germline loops: CDR1 SGHRS, CDR2 YFSETQ. CDR3 length: 13 amino acids. V was trimmed by 4 bases and J by 7 bases, leaving 12 bases between them.

V gene TRBV5-6 combines with J gene TRBJ2-3; TRBD2 matches at 9 bases. With 5 bases clipped from V and 4 bases from J, the junction kept 14 bases outside the gene matches. Germline CDR1 SGHDT, CDR2 YYEEEE. CDR3 length equals 17 residues. CDR3 DNA: TGTGCCAGCAGTCCCCCGGGACTAGCTTTACCCTCAGATACGCAGTATTTT. It translates to CASSPPGLALPSDTQYF.

V is TRBV28 and J is TRBJ1-2; 7 bases are shared with TRBD1. The length of the CDR3 is 15 residues. The germline gives CDR1 MDHEN, CDR2 SYDVKM. Trimming took 3 bases from V and 0 from J; bases not matched to a gene: 4. CDR3 region: CASSFLDRANYGYTF. The CDR3 DNA reads as TGTGCCAGCAGTTTCCTCGACAGGGCTAACTATGGCTACACCTTC.

CDR3 in amino acids: CSALTGGGQPQHF. DNA for the CDR3: TGCAGCGCCTTGACAGGGGGCGGTCAGCCCCAGCATTTT. The chain links TRBV29-1 to TRBJ1-5; 10 bases align to TRBD1. The CDR3 length is 13 residues. CDR1 and CDR2 (germline): SQVTM, ANQGSEA. J gave up 6 bases and V 7 bases, and 6 bases lay outside the gene matches.

The V call is TRBV7-3, the J call TRBJ1-1; 12 bases are shared with TRBD1. V lost 2 bases and J lost 10; bases outside the gene matches: 8. The germline gives CDR1 SGHTA, CDR2 FQGTGA. This CDR3 has 15 residues. CDR3 sequence (DNA): TGTGCCAGCAGCTTACGGGCGGGACAGGGGGCGAGAGCTTTCTTT. Translation: CASSLRAGQGARAFF. Full variable domain (rest looked up from reference TRBV7-3 and TRBJ1-1): GAGVSQTPSNKVTEKGKYVELRCDPISGHTALYWYRQSLGQGPEFLIYFQGTGAADDSGLPNDRFFAVRPEGSVSTLKIQRTERGDSAVYLCASSLRAGQGARAFFGQGTRLTVV.